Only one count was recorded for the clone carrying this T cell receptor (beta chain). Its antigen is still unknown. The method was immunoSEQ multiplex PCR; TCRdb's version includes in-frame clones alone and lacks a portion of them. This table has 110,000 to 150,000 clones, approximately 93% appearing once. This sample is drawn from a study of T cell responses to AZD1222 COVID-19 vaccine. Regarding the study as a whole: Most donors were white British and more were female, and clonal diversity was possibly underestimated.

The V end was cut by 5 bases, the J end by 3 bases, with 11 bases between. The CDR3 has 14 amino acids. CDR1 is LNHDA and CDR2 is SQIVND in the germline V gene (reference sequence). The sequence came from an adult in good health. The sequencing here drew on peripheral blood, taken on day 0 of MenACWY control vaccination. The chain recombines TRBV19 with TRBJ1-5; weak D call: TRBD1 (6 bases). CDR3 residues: CASSPGQYNQPQHF. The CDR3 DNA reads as TGTGCCAGTAGTCCCGGACAGTACAATCAGCCCCAGCATTTT.